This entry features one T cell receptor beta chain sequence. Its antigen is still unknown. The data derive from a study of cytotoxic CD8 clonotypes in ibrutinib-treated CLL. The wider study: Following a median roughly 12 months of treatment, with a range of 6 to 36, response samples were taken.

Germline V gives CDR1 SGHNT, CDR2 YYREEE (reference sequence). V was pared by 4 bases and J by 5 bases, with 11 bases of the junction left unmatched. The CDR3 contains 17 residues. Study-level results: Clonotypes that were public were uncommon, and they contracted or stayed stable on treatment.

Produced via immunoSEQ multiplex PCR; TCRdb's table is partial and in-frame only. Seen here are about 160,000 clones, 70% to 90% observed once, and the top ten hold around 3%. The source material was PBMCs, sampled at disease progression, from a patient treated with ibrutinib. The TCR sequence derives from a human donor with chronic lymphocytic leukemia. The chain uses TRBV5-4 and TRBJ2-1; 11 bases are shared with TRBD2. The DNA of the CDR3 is TGTGCCAGCAGCCCCAGGTGGGGGACTAGCGGTAACAATGAGCAGTTCTTC. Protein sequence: CASSPRWGTSGNNEQFF.